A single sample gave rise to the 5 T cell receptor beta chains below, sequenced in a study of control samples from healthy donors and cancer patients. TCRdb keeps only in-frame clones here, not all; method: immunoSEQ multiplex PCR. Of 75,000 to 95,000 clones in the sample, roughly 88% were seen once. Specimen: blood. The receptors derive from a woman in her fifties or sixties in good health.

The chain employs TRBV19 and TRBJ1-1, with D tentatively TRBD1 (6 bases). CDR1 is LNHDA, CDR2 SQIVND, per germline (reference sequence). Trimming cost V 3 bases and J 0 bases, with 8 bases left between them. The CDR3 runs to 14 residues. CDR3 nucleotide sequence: TGTGCCAGTAGTATGGGACACATGAACACTGAAGCTTTCTTT. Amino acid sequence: CASSMGHMNTEAFF.

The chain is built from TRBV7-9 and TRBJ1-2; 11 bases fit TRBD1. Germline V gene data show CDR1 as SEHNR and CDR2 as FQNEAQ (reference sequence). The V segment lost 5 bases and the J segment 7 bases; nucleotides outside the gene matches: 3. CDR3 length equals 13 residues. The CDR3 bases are TGTGCCAGCAGCCGCGGGACAGGGGGTGGCTACACCTTC. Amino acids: CASSRGTGGGYTF.

The CDR3 here is CASTRENEAFF. The CDR3, as DNA: TGTGCCAGCACACGTGAGAATGAAGCTTTCTTT. This chain uses TRBV6-5 with TRBJ1-1; no definite D call. In germline, CDR1 is MNHEY, CDR2 SVGAGI. This CDR3 is built from 11 residues. V dropped 7 bases and J dropped 7 bases, with 10 bases sitting between them.

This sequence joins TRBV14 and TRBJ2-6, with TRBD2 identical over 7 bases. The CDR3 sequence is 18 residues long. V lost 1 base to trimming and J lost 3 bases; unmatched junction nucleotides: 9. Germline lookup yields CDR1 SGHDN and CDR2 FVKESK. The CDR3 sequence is CASSQAWGEGFGANVLTF. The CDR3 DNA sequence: TGTGCCAGCAGCCAAGCTTGGGGGGAGGGGTTTGGGGCCAACGTCCTGACTTTC.

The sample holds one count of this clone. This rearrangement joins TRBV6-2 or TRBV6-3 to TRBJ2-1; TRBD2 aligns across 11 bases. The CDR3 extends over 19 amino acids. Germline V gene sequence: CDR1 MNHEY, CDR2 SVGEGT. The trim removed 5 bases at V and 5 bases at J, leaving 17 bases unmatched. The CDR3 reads CASSALAGGPLVPDNEQFF. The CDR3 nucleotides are TGTGCCAGCAGTGCTCTAGCGGGGGGTCCGCTAGTACCGGACAATGAGCAGTTCTTC.